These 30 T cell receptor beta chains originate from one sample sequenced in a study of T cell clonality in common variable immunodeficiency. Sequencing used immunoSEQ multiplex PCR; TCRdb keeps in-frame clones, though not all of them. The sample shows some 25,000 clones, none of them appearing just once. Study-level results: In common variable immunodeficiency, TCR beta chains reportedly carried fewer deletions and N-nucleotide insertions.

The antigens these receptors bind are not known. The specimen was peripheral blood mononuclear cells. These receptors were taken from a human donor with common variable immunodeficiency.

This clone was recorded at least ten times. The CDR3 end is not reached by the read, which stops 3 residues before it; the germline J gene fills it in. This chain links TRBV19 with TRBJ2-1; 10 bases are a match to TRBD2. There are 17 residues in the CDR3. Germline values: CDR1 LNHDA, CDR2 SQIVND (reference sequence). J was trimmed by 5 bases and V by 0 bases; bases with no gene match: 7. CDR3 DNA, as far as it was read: TGTGCCAGTAGTATAGATCGAGCGGGGGGGACAGACAATGAG. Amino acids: CASSIDRAGGTDNE. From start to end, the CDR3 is CASSIDRAGGTDNEQFF.

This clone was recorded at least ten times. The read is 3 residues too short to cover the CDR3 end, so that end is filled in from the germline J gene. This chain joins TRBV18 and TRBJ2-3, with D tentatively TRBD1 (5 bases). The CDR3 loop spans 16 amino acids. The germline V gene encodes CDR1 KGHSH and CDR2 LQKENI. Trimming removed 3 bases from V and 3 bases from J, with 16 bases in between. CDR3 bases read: TGTGCCAGCTCACCCTTTGGGAAGACAGCAACAGATACG. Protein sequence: CASSPFGKTATDT. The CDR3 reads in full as CASSPFGKTATDTQYF.

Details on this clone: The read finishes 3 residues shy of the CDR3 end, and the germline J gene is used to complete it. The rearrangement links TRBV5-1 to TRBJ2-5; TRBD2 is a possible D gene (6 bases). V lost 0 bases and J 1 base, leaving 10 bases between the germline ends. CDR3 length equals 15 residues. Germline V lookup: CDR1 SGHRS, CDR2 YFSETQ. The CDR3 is CASSLEDYTQETQYF. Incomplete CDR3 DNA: TGCGCCAGCAGCTTGGAGGACTATACCCAAGAGACC.

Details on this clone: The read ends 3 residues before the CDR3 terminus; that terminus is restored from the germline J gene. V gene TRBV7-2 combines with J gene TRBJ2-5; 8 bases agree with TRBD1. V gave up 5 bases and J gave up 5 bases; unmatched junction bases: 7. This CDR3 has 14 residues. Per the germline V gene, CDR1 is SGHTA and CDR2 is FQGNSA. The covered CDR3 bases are TGTGCCAGCAGCCCACGGACAGGGTGGGAGACC. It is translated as CASSPRTGWET. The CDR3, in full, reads CASSPRTGWETQYF.

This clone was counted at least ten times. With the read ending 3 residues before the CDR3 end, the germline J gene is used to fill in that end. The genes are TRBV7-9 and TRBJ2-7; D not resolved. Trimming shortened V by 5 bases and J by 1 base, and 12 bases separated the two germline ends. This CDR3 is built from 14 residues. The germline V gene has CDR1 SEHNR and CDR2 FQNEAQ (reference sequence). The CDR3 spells CASSPRSPSYEQYF. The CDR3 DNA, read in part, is TGTGCCAGCAGCCCAAGAAGCCCATCCTACGAG.

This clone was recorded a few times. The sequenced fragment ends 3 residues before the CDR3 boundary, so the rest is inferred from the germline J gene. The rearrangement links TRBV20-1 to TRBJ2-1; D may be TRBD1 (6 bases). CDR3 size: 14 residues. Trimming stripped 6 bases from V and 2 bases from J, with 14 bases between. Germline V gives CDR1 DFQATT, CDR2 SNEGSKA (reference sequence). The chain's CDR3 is CSAPGQAPYNEQFF. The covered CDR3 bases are TGCAGTGCCCCGGGACAAGCCCCCTACAATGAG.

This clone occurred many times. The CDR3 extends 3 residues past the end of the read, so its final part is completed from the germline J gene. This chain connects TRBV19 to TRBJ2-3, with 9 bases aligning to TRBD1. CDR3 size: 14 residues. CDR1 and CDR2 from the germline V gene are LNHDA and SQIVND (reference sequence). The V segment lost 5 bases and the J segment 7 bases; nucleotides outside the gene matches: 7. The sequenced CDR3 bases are TGTGCCAGTAGTCAGGGACAGGGAGTGTATACG. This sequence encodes CASSQGQGVYT. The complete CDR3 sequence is CASSQGQGVYTQYF.

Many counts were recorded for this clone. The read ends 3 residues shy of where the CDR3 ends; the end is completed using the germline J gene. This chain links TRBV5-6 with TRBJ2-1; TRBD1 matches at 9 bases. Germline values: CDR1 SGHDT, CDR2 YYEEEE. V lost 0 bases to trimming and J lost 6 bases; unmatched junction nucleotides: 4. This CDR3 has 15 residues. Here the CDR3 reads CASSLDGTGINEQFF. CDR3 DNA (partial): TGTGCCAGCAGCTTGGACGGGACAGGGATCAATGAG.

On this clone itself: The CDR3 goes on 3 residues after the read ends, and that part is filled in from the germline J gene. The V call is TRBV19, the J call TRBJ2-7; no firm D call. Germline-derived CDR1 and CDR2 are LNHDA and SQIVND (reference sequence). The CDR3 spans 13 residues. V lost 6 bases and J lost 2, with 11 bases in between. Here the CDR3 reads CASRIRSAYEQYF. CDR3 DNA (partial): TGTGCCAGTAGGATAAGGAGCGCCTACGAG.

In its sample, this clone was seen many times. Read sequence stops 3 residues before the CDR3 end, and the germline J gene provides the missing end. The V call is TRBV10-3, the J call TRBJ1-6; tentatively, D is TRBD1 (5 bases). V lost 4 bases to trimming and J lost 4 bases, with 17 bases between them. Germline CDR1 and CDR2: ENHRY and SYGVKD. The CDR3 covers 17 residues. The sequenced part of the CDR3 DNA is TGTGCCATCAGTGCCTTGGACACCCGGAATTATAATTCACCC. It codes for CAISALDTRNYNSP. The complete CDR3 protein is CAISALDTRNYNSPLHF.

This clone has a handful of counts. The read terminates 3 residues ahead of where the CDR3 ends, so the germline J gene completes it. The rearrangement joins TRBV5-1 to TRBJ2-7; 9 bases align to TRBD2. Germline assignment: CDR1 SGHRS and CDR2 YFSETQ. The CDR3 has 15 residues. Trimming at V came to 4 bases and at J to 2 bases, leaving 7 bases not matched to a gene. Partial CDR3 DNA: TGCGCCAGCAGCCCCATACCTAGCGGGACCTACGAG. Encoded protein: CASSPIPSGTYE. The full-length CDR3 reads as CASSPIPSGTYEQYF.

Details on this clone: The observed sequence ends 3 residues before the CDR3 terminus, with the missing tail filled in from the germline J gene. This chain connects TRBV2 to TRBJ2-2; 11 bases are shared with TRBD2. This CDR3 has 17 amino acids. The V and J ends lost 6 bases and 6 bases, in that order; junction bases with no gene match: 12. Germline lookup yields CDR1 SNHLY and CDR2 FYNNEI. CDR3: CASRTTGLAGKSGELFF. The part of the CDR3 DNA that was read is TGTGCCAGCAGGACGACTGGACTAGCGGGTAAATCCGGGGAG.

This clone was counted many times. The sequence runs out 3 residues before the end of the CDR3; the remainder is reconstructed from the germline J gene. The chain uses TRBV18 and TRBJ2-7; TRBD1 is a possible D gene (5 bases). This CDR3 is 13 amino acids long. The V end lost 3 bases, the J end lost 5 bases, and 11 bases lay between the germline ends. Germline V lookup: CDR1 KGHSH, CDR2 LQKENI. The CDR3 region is CASSPGWGDEQYF. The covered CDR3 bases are TGTGCCAGCTCACCCGGTTGGGGCGACGAG.

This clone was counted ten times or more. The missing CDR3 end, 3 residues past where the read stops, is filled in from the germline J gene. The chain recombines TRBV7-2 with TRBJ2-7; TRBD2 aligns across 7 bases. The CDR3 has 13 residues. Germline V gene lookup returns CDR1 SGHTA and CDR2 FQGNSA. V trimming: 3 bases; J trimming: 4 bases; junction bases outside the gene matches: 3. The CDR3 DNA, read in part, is TGTGCCAGCAGCTTCGGGGGAGGGTACGAG. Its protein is CASSFGGGYE. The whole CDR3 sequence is CASSFGGGYEQYF.

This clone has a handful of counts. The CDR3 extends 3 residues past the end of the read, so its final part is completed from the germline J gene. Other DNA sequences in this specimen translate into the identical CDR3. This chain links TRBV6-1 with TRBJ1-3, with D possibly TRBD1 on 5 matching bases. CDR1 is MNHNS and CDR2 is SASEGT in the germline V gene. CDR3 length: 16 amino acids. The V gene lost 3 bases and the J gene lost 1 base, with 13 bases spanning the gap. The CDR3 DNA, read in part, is TGTGCCAGCAGTGAGGGCCCCCGGGGGTCTGGAAACACC. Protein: CASSEGPRGSGNT. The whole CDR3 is CASSEGPRGSGNTIYF.

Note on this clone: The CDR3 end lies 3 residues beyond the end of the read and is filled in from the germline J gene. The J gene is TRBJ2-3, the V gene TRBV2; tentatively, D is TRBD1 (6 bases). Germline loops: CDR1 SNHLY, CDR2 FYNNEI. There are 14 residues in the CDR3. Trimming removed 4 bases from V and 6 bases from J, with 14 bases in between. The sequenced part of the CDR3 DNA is TGTGCCAGCAGTGCGCAGGGGCCCCGGGATACG. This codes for CASSAQGPRDT. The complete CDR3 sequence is CASSAQGPRDTQYF.

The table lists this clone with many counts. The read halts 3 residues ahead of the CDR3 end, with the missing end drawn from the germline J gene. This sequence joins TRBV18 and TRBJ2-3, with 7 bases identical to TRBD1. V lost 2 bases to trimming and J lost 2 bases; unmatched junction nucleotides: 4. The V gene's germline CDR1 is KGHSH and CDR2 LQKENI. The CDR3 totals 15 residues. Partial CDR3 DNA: TGTGCCAGCTCACCAACCGGGACAGACACAGATACG. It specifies CASSPTGTDTDT. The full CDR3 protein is CASSPTGTDTDTQYF.

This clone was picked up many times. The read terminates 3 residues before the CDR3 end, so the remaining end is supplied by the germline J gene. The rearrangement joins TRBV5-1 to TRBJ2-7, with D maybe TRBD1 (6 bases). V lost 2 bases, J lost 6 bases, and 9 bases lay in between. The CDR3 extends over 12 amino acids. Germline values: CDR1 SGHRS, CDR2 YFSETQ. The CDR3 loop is CASSFEGGEQYF. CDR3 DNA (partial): TGCGCCAGCAGCTTCGAAGGGGGCGAG.

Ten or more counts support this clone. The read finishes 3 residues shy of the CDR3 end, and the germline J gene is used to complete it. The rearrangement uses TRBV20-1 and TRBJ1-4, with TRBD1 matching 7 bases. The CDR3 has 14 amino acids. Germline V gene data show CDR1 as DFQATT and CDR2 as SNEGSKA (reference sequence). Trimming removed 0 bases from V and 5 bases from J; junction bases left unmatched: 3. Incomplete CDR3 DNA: TGCAGTGCTAGAGAAGGGGGCCTAAATGAAAAA. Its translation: CSAREGGLNEK. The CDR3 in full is CSAREGGLNEKLFF.

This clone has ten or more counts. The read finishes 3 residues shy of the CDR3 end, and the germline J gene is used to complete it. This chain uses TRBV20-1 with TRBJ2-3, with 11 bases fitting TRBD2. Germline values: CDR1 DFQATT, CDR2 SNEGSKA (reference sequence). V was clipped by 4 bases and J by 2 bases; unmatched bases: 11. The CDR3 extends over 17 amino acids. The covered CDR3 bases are TGCAGTGCTATTGGCCTAGCGGGAGGTTCCCCCACAGATACG. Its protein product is CSAIGLAGGSPTDT. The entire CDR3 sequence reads CSAIGLAGGSPTDTQYF.

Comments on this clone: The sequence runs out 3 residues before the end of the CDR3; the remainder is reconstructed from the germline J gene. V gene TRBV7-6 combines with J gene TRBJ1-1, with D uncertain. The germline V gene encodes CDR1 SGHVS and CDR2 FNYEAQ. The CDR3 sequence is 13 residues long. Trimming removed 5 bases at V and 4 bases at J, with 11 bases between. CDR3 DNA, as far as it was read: TGTGCCAGCAGCGCCCAGAGAGGCACTGAA. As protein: CASSAQRGTE. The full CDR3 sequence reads CASSAQRGTEAFF.

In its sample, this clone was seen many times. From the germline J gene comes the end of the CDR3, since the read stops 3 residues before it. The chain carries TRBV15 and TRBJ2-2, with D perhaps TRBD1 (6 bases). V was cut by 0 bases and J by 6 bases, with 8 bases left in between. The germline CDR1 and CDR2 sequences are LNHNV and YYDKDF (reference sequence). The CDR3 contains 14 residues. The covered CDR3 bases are TGTGCCACCAGCAGAGACAGGGGTCCCGGGGAG. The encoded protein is CATSRDRGPGE. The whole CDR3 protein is CATSRDRGPGELFF.

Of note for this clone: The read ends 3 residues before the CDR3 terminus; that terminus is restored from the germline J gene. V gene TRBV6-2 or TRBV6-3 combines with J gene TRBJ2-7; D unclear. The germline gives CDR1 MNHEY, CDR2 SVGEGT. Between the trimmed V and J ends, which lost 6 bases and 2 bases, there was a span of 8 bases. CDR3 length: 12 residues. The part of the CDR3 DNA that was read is TGTGCCAGCAGACACAGCCCCTACGAG. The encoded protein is CASRHSPYE. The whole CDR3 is CASRHSPYEQYF.

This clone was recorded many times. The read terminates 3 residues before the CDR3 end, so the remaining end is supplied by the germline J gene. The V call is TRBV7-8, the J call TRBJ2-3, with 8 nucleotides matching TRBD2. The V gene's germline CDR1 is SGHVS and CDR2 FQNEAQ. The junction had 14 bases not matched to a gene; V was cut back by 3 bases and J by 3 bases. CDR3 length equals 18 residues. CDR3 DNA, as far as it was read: TGTGCCAGCAGCTTTTTCGGCGGGGGGATACTCCTGACAGATACG. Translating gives CASSFFGGGILLTDT. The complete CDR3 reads CASSFFGGGILLTDTQYF.

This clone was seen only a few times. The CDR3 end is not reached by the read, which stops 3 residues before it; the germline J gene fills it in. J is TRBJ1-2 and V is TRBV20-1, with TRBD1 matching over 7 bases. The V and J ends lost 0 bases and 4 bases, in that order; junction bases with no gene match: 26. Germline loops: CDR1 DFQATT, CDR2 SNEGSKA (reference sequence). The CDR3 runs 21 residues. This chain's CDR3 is CSARDRTLKQGTMRTIYGYTF. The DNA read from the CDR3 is TGCAGTGCTAGAGACCGAACACTTAAACAGGGGACGATGAGAACTATCTATGGC.

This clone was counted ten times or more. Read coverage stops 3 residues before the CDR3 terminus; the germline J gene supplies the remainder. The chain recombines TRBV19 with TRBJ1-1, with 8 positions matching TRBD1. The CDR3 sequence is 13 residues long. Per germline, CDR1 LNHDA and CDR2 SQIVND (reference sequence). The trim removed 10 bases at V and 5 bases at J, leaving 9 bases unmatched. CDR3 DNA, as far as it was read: TGTGCCACCTCGACAGGGGAGGGGACTGAA. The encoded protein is CATSTGEGTE. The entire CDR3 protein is CATSTGEGTEAFF.

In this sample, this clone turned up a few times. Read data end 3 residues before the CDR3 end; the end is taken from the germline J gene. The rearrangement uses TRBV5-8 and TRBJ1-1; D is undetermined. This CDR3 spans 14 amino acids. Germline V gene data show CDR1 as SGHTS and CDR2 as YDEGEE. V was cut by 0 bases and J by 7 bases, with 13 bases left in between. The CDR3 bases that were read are TGTGCCAGCAGCTTGGTCAAAGGACTCTTTGAA. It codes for CASSLVKGLFE. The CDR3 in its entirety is CASSLVKGLFEAFF. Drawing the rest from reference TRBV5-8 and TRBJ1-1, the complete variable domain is EAGVTQSPTHLIKTRGQQATLRCSPISGHTSVYWYQQALGLGLQFLLWYDEGEERNRGNFPPRFSGRQFPNYSSELNVNALELEDSALYLCASSLVKGLFEAFFGQGTRLTVV.

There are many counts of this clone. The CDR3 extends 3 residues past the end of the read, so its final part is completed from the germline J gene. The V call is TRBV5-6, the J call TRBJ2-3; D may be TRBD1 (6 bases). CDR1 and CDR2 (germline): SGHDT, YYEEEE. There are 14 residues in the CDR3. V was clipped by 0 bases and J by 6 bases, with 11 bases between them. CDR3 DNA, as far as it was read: TGTGCCAGCAGCTTGGGCAGGGGTAAGGATACG. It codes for CASSLGRGKDT. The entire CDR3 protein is CASSLGRGKDTQYF.

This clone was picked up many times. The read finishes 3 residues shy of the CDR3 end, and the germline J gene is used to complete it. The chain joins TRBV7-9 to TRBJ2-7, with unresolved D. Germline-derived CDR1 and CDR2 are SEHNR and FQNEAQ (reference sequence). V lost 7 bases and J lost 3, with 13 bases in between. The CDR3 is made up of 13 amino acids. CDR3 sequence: CASNQAPFYEQYF. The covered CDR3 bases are TGTGCCAGCAATCAAGCCCCTTTCTACGAG. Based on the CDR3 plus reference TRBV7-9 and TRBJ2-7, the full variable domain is DTGVSQNPRHKITKRGQNVTFRCDPISEHNRLYWYRQTLGQGPEFLTYFQNEAQLEKSRLLSDRFSAERPKGSFSTLEIQRTEQGDSAMYLCASNQAPFYEQYFGPGTRLTVT.

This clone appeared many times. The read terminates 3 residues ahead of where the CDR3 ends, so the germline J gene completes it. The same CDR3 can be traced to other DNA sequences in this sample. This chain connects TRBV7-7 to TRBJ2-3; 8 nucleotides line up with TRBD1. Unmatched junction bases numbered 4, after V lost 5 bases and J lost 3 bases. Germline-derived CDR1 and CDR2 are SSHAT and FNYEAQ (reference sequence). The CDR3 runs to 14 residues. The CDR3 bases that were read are TGTGCCAGCAGCCTTACAGGGGGAACAGATACG. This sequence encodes CASSLTGGTDT. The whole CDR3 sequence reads CASSLTGGTDTQYF.